One sample yielded the 32 T cell receptor beta chains listed below, sequenced in a study of regulatory T cells in long-lasting Graves disease. Stated time point: newly diagnosed GD, antithyroid drugs for less than 3 months. PBMCs provided the RNA from which the TCR library was made. Assembly of TCR beta libraries relied on iRepertoire HTBI primers together with Arm-PCR of CDR3 regions. From the multiplex PCR reads, TCRdb called clonotypes with MiXCR, one entry per CDR3 protein. The sample consists of approximately 490,000 distinct CDR3 sequences, about 17% of them appearing once. The same data also contributed to another study, on T cells in Graves' hyperthyroidism and ophthalmopathy.

Sequenced material: peripheral blood mononuclear cells (PBMCs), taken at new diagnosis, from a patient treated with antithyroid drugs. The receptors shown here come from a man aged 40-49 years with Graves disease.

This chain joins TRBV7-9 and TRBJ2-4, with TRBD1 identical over 9 bases. Germline V gene sequence: CDR1 SEHNR, CDR2 FQNEAQ (reference sequence). Trimming took 2 bases from V and 8 from J; bases not matched to a gene: 7. This CDR3 is built from 15 residues. The CDR3 spells CASSLTGTGLHIQYF. CDR3 bases: TGTGCCAGCAGCTTAACCGGGACAGGGCTGCACATTCAGTACTTC.

This clonotype has at least ten counts. The V and J genes are TRBV2 and TRBJ2-2, with TRBD1 matching over 11 bases. This CDR3 has 14 amino acids. The ends lost 8 bases at V and 6 bases at J; junction bases unmatched: 5. The V gene's germline CDR1 is SNHLY and CDR2 FYNNEI. The CDR3 here is CASVGGQGAGELFF. For the CDR3, the DNA is TGTGCCAGCGTCGGGGGACAGGGGGCCGGGGAGCTGTTTTTT.

This clonotype was seen a handful of times. This chain joins TRBV6-1 and TRBJ2-7, with TRBD2 matching over 14 bases. The CDR3 runs to 16 residues. Per germline, CDR1 MNHNS and CDR2 SASEGT. V dropped 7 bases and J dropped 1; count of bases not matched to a gene: 6. CDR3 DNA sequence: TGTGCCAGCACTCCAGGGACTAGCGGGAGTTCCTACGAGCAGTACTTC. The encoded protein is CASTPGTSGSSYEQYF.

This clonotype was counted a few times. J is TRBJ1-1 and V is TRBV9, with 7 bases lining up with TRBD1. The CDR3 runs to 16 residues. Germline V CDR1 and CDR2: SGDLS, YYNGEE. With V trimmed by 3 bases and J by 1 base, 9 bases remained unmatched. The CDR3 DNA reads as TGTGCCAGCAGCGCGGGCGTGGGACAGCCGAACACTGAAGCTTTCTTT. Amino acids: CASSAGVGQPNTEAFF.

This clonotype was observed at least ten times. This chain joins TRBV28 and TRBJ1-4; D perhaps matches TRBD1 (5 bases). There are 14 residues in the CDR3. The germline V gene has CDR1 MDHEN and CDR2 SYDVKM. The V end was cut by 2 bases, the J end by 5 bases, with 9 bases between. The CDR3 DNA reads as TGTGCCAGCAGTTTAGGGGGGTGGAATGAAAAACTGTTTTTT. Protein: CASSLGGWNEKLFF. Complete variable domain (other parts from reference TRBV28 and TRBJ1-4): DVKVTQSSRYLVKRTGEKVFLECVQDMDHENMFWYRQDPGLGLRLIYFSYDVKMKEKGDIPEGYSVSREKKERFSLILESASTNQTSMYLCASSLGGWNEKLFFGSGTQLSVL.

The table lists this clonotype with many counts. The gene calls are TRBV6-5 and TRBJ2-1; D might be TRBD1 (6 bases). V lost 4 bases and J lost 7, with 14 bases in between. From germline, CDR1 is MNHEY and CDR2 SVGAGI. This CDR3 comprises 14 residues. CDR3: CASSSTGLWNEQFF. CDR3 nucleotide sequence: TGTGCCAGCAGTTCGACAGGCCTCTGGAATGAGCAGTTCTTC.

This clonotype was detected ten times or more. V is TRBV14 and J is TRBJ2-7, with TRBD2 matching over 11 bases. The germline V gene has CDR1 SGHDN and CDR2 FVKESK. V dropped 4 bases and J dropped 5; count of bases not matched to a gene: 10. The CDR3 contains 16 residues. DNA of the CDR3: TGTGCCAGCAGCCTAGGCCTACTAGCGGGAGTGGACGAGCAGTACTTC. It yields the protein CASSLGLLAGVDEQYF.

This clonotype was seen more than once but under ten times. V is TRBV7-9 and J is TRBJ2-7; the match to TRBD2 covers 11 bases. The germline gives CDR1 SEHNR, CDR2 FQNEAQ (reference sequence). The junction had 15 bases not matched to a gene; V was cut back by 6 bases and J by 8 bases. The CDR3 runs to 16 residues. Here the CDR3 DNA reads TGTGCCAGCAGACCCGGGACTAGCGGCCCGTTACTCAAGCAGTACTTC. Its protein product is CASRPGTSGPLLKQYF.

The CDR3 region is CASSPTASNYGYTF. The CDR3 DNA reads as TGTGCCAGCTCTCCGACGGCCTCTAACTATGGCTACACCTTC. The rearrangement links TRBV18 to TRBJ1-2; D is unresolved. The V end was cut by 6 bases, the J end by 0 bases, with 11 bases between. This CDR3 spans 14 amino acids. The germline gives CDR1 KGHSH, CDR2 LQKENI.

This clonotype showed up many times. This chain uses TRBV20-1 with TRBJ2-5; D gene uncertain. The ends were cut back, 1 base at V and 5 bases at J, with 11 bases in the middle. Germline V gives CDR1 DFQATT, CDR2 SNEGSKA (reference sequence). The CDR3 length is 13 residues. The CDR3 sequence is CSARADLRETQYF. The CDR3 DNA follows: TGCAGTGCTAGAGCCGACCTGAGGGAGACCCAGTACTTC.

This clonotype was detected many times. The chain recombines TRBV30 with TRBJ1-5; 7 positions agree with TRBD1. Germline V gene lookup returns CDR1 GTSNPN and CDR2 SVGIG (reference sequence). V gave up 0 bases and J gave up 6 bases; unmatched junction bases: 5. CDR3 length: 14 residues. Here the CDR3 DNA reads TGTGCCTGGAGTGTAGGAGGGGGCGGTCAGCCCCAGCATTTT. Translating it yields CAWSVGGGGQPQHF.

With respect to this clonotype: This may be a read error: a much more frequent sequence differs by one nucleotide. This chain links TRBV6-2 or TRBV6-3 with TRBJ1-4, with 9 bases lining up with TRBD1. V lost 5 bases to trimming and J lost 5 bases; unmatched junction nucleotides: 6. This CDR3 region has 15 residues. Per the germline V gene, CDR1 is MNHEY and CDR2 is SVGEGT. The CDR3 sequence: CASSDQTGGNEKLFF. For the CDR3, the DNA is TGTGCCAGCAGTGACCAGACAGGGGGGAATGAAAAACTGTTTTTT.

The V and J genes are TRBV24-1 and TRBJ1-4; the match to TRBD1 covers 9 bases. The CDR3 is 15 residues long. Germline CDR1 and CDR2: KGHDR and SFDVKD. Trimming at V came to 3 bases and at J to 4 bases, leaving 2 bases not matched to a gene. The CDR3 sequence is CATSDVGQGNEKLFF. The CDR3 nucleotides read TGTGCCACCAGTGATGTGGGACAGGGTAATGAAAAACTGTTTTTT.

V gene TRBV7-3 combines with J gene TRBJ2-5, with TRBD1 as a possible D gene (6 bases). In germline, CDR1 is SGHTA, CDR2 FQGTGA. The CDR3 contains 15 residues. Trimming left V 5 bases short and J 5 bases short, with 18 bases between. CDR3 loop: CASSPGRGKTETQYF. For the CDR3, the DNA is TGTGCCAGCAGCCCAGGCAGGGGAAAGACTGAGACCCAGTACTTC. Filled out from reference TRBV7-3 and TRBJ2-5, the complete variable domain reads GAGVSQTPSNKVTEKGKYVELRCDPISGHTALYWYRQSLGQGPEFLIYFQGTGAADDSGLPNDRFFAVRPEGSVSTLKIQRTERGDSAVYLCASSPGRGKTETQYFGPGTRLLVL.

This clonotype was recorded at least ten times. This chain connects TRBV10-3 to TRBJ1-5; 7 bases are shared with TRBD1. CDR1 ENHRY and CDR2 SYGVKD come from the germline V gene. The CDR3 extends over 14 amino acids. Trimming at V came to 6 bases and at J to 5 bases, leaving 7 bases not matched to a gene. CDR3 in DNA: TGTGCCATCAGCACAGGGGAGTTGGATCAGCCCCAGCATTTT. This encodes CAISTGELDQPQHF.

This clonotype was observed a single time. The J gene is TRBJ2-1, the V gene TRBV30; 12 bases match TRBD2. The CDR3 sequence is 13 residues long. CDR1 is GTSNPN and CDR2 is SVGIG in the germline V gene (reference sequence). V shed 6 bases and J 9 bases; nucleotides not matched to a gene: 6. The CDR3 coding sequence is TGTGCCTGCCTGACTAGCGGGAGCGGTGAGCAGTTCTTC. Protein product: CACLTSGSGEQFF.

This clonotype was counted only a few times. V usage is TRBV12-3 or TRBV12-4 and J usage is TRBJ2-7; D may match TRBD1 or TRBD2 (5 bases each). The CDR3 length is 12 residues. V lost 8 bases and J 4 bases, leaving 12 bases between the germline ends. This CDR3 reads CASGWGLYEQYF. The CDR3 nucleotides are TGTGCCAGCGGCTGGGGGTTGTACGAGCAGTACTTC.

This clonotype was observed at least ten times. The CDR3 nucleotides read TGCGCCAGCAGTCTTCAACCCGACGGGGAGCTGTTTTTT. Translating gives CASSLQPDGELFF. The chain combines TRBV10-2 with TRBJ2-2; D remains ambiguous. The CDR3 has 13 residues. Trimming pared 5 bases from V and 7 bases from J, leaving 11 bases between. Looked up from germline, CDR1 is WSHSY and CDR2 is SAAADI.

The chain's CDR3 is CSAREPGLPSYEQYF. CDR3 in DNA: TGCAGTGCTAGAGAGCCGGGACTTCCTTCCTACGAGCAGTACTTC. J is TRBJ2-7 and V is TRBV20-1, with D perhaps matching TRBD2 (6 bases). The CDR3 has 15 amino acids. Germline CDR1 reads DFQATT; CDR2 reads SNEGSKA (reference sequence). Trimming pared 0 bases from V and 1 base from J, leaving 13 bases between.

This clonotype was seen repeatedly, ten times or more. The chain combines TRBV24-1 with TRBJ2-7; 9 nucleotides line up with TRBD1. The V gene end was trimmed by 3 bases and the J gene end by 5 bases; junction bases not matched to a gene: 4. The CDR3 sequence is 14 residues long. The germline CDR1 and CDR2 sequences are KGHDR and SFDVKD. The DNA of the CDR3 is TGTGCCACCAGTGATCGGCGGGACAGGGACGAGCAGTACTTC. Encoded protein: CATSDRRDRDEQYF.

The J gene is TRBJ1-4, the V gene TRBV6-1, with TRBD1 matching 8 bases. The CDR3 runs to 14 residues. Germline CDR1 and CDR2: MNHNS and SASEGT. The junction had 2 bases not matched to a gene; V was cut back by 3 bases and J by 5 bases. In DNA form, the CDR3 reads TGTGCCAGCAGTGAGGACAGGGTGAATGAAAAACTGTTTTTT. This encodes CASSEDRVNEKLFF.

In this sample, this clonotype turned up a few times. At one of its ends the junction is not consistent with the germline gene, which may arise from a read error. The chain uses TRBV12-3 or TRBV12-4 and TRBJ2-4; D is perhaps TRBD1 or TRBD2 (5 bases each). This CDR3 is 12 amino acids long. The CDR3 spells CASSLHGSTRGF. The CDR3 DNA follows: TGTGCCAGCAGTTTACACGGCTCTACGAGGGGCTTC.

This clonotype appeared a few times. The V and J genes are TRBV6-1 and TRBJ1-5, with 9 positions matching TRBD1. The CDR3 covers 14 residues. J gave up 3 bases and V 6 bases, and 3 bases lay outside the gene matches. Germline CDR1 and CDR2: MNHNS and SASEGT. CDR3 region: CASRGTGHNQPQHF. The CDR3, as DNA: TGTGCCAGCAGGGGGACAGGGCACAATCAGCCCCAGCATTTT.

This clonotype appeared many times. The gene calls are TRBV29-1 and TRBJ2-5; D unresolved. This CDR3 region has 13 residues. Trimming removed 1 base from V and 1 base from J, with 7 bases in between. Germline CDR1 and CDR2: SQVTM and ANQGSEA. CDR3 sequence: CSVEGSAQETQYF. The CDR3 coding sequence is TGCAGCGTTGAAGGGTCGGCCCAAGAGACCCAGTACTTC.

This clonotype was seen many times. The gene calls are TRBV5-1 and TRBJ2-3, with a tentative D call TRBD1 (5 bases). Germline CDR1 and CDR2: SGHRS and YFSETQ. This CDR3 has 17 residues. V lost 3 bases and J 1 base, leaving 18 bases between the germline ends. CDR3: CASSYAQGLHGTDTQYF. The CDR3 DNA sequence: TGCGCCAGCAGCTACGCCCAGGGCCTACACGGCACAGATACGCAGTATTTT.

In its sample, this clonotype was seen many times. The CDR3 loop reads CASSITGAVYEQYF. The CDR3 bases are TGTGCCAGCAGCATTACAGGGGCAGTCTACGAGCAGTACTTC. The chain joins TRBV7-8 to TRBJ2-7; 7 nucleotides match TRBD1. CDR3 size: 14 residues. V shed 5 bases and J 3 bases; nucleotides not matched to a gene: 7. Germline lookup yields CDR1 SGHVS and CDR2 FQNEAQ.

This clonotype was seen at least ten times. The chain couples TRBV20-1 to TRBJ1-4; maybe TRBD1 (5 bases). Germline V gene data show CDR1 as DFQATT and CDR2 as SNEGSKA (reference sequence). V was clipped by 0 bases and J by 1 base, with 12 bases between them. The CDR3 loop spans 16 amino acids. This CDR3 reads CSARDPQGRTNEKLFF. The CDR3 DNA follows: TGCAGTGCTAGAGATCCCCAGGGTCGAACTAATGAAAAACTGTTTTTT.

V gene TRBV28 combines with J gene TRBJ2-2; D is unclear. This CDR3 is built from 15 residues. Looked up from germline, CDR1 is MDHEN and CDR2 is SYDVKM. Trimming stripped 5 bases from V and 0 bases from J, with 10 bases between. The CDR3 DNA reads TGTGCCAGCAGTATGACGGTTTCGAACACCGGGGAGCTGTTTTTT. This codes for CASSMTVSNTGELFF.

This clonotype has ten or more counts. The rearrangement joins TRBV12-3 or TRBV12-4 to TRBJ1-4, with D possibly matching TRBD1 (5 bases). V lost 3 bases and J lost 10, with 9 bases in between. This CDR3 is 12 amino acids long. As DNA, the CDR3 is TGTGCCAGCAGTTTCTCGGGGGGAAAACTGTTTTTT. As protein: CASSFSGGKLFF.

The chain combines TRBV18 with TRBJ2-1; 7 nucleotides align to TRBD2. Germline V lookup: CDR1 KGHSH, CDR2 LQKENI. With 3 bases clipped from V and 4 bases from J, the junction kept 9 bases outside the gene matches. The CDR3 is made up of 16 amino acids. DNA for the CDR3: TGTGCCAGCTCACCGCGGGGTGGCGGGAGTTACAATGAGCAGTTCTTC. It yields the protein CASSPRGGGSYNEQFF.

The rearrangement uses TRBV3-1 and TRBJ1-2; D gene uncertain. The germline gives CDR1 LGHDT, CDR2 YNNKEL (reference sequence). This CDR3 comprises 14 residues. The germline V and J ends were trimmed by 1 base and 1 base, with 7 bases remaining between them. Here the CDR3 DNA reads TGTGCCAGCAGCCAAGCAGGTAGTAACTATGGCTACACCTTC. It translates to CASSQAGSNYGYTF.

This clonotype was picked up a small number of times. The chain employs TRBV3-1 and TRBJ1-5; 7 bases fit TRBD1. The CDR3 spans 16 residues. V gave up 1 base and J gave up 1 base; unmatched junction bases: 4. Germline V gene data show CDR1 as LGHDT and CDR2 as YNNKEL (reference sequence). The CDR3 bases are TGTGCCAGCAGCCAAGGACAGGGTATAAGCAATCAGCCCCAGCATTTT. Protein product: CASSQGQGISNQPQHF.